These T cell receptor beta chains were read from a single sample in a study of T cells in Graves' hyperthyroidism and ophthalmopathy. TCRdb recomputed calls from the multiplex PCR reads with MiXCR, one row per CDR3 protein. The sample lists about 640,000 distinct CDR3 sequences; about 14% were seen once. The specimen was blood. These receptors all stem from a woman between 45 and 60 years old with Graves' ophthalmopathy. Each CDR3 is given with its conserved first and last residue. The D gene is left open where the match is weak. Size is stated for part of the rows, as once, few or many counts, or as a class when the clone is expanded.

>TRBJ1-1|many|TRBV12-3/TRBV12-4|NA
CASSLSGGITEAFF
TGTGCCAGCAGTTTAAGTGGGGGGATCACTGAAGCTTTCTTT
>TRBJ2-5|many|TRBV7-2|TRBD1
CASSYLGTGVVETQYF
TGTGCCAGCAGCTACCTCGGGACAGGGGTGGTGGAGACCCAGTACTTC
>TRBJ1-6|many|TRBV12-3/TRBV12-4|NA
CASTQGSPLHF
TGTGCCAGCACCCAGGGTTCACCCCTCCACTTT
>TRBJ2-5|many|TRBV3-1|NA
CASSHSQETQYF
TGTGCCAGCAGCCACAGCCAAGAGACCCAGTACTTC
>TRBJ2-5|NA|TRBV29-1|NA
CSALSRGGETQYF
TGCAGCGCGCTGAGCAGGGGAGGAGAGACCCAGTACTTC
>TRBJ2-1|many|TRBV28|NA
CASSPPLALVDNEQFF
TGTGCCAGCAGCCCCCCCCTTGCGTTGGTGGACAATGAGCAGTTCTTC
>TRBJ2-1|many|TRBV7-3|NA
CASSPQRSDEQFF
TGTGCCAGCAGCCCCCAGCGGTCCGATGAGCAGTTCTTC
>TRBJ2-5|NA|TRBV6-1|NA
CASKSQTQYF
TGTGCCAGCAAATCTCAGACCCAGTACTTC
>TRBJ1-6|many|TRBV12-3/TRBV12-4|TRBD1
CASSRATGTEDNSPLHF
TGTGCCAGCAGTCGGGCCACCGGGACAGAAGATAATTCACCCCTCCACTTT
>TRBJ2-7|many|TRBV2|TRBD2
CASSGTSGSSYEQYF
TGTGCCAGCAGTGGAACTAGCGGGAGCTCCTACGAGCAGTACTTC
>TRBJ1-2|many|TRBV29-1|NA
CSVEEQVNYGYTF
TGCAGCGTTGAGGAGCAGGTTAACTATGGCTACACCTTC
>TRBJ2-3|NA|TRBV4-2|TRBD2
CASSQGTSGRYSTDTQYF
TGTGCCAGCAGCCAAGGGACTAGCGGGAGGTATAGCACAGATACGCAGTATTTT
>TRBJ2-2|few|TRBV7-2|NA
CASSSPLRWFDTGGLFF
TGTGCCAGCAGCTCCCCTCTACGCTGGTTTGACACCGGGGGGCTGTTTTTT
>TRBJ2-7|few|TRBV19|NA
CASSIRGEQYF
TGTGCCAGTAGTATCAGGGGAGAGCAGTACTTC
>TRBJ2-7|many|TRBV5-1|TRBD2
CASSLAGASGSTYEQYF
TGCGCCAGCAGCCTTGCCGGGGCTAGCGGGAGTACGTACGAGCAGTACTTC
>TRBJ2-3|many|TRBV7-3|TRBD2
CASSLRRTSGRESSTDTQYF
TGTGCCAGCAGCTTACGTAGGACTAGCGGGAGGGAATCTAGCACAGATACGCAGTATTTT
>TRBJ2-3|NA|TRBV29-1|TRBD1
CSVARTGNLDTQYF
TGCAGCGTGGCACGGACAGGGAATTTGGATACGCAGTATTTT
>TRBJ1-5|NA|TRBV19|NA
CASSTTQSNQPQHF
TGTGCCAGTAGTACAACCCAGAGCAATCAGCCCCAGCATTTT
>TRBJ2-5|many|TRBV12-3/TRBV12-4|TRBD1
CASRIGTGSQTQYF
TGTGCCAGCAGAATCGGGACAGGGAGTCAGACCCAGTACTTC
>TRBJ1-5|NA|TRBV6-2/TRBV6-3|NA
CATLGEEYQPQHF
TGTGCCACACTTGGTGAGGAATATCAGCCCCAGCATTTT
>TRBJ1-1|NA|TRBV30|NA
CAWSERTAQNTEAFF
TGTGCCTGGAGTGAACGGACAGCCCAGAACACTGAAGCTTTCTTT
>TRBJ2-5|NA|TRBV28|TRBD2
CASSYHSGTSGRAWETQYF
TGTGCCAGCAGTTATCACTCAGGGACTAGCGGGAGGGCCTGGGAGACCCAGTACTTC
>TRBJ2-3|few|TRBV3-1|TRBD2
CASSGKLAASTDTQYF
TGTGCCAGCAGCGGAAAACTAGCGGCAAGCACAGATACGCAGTATTTT
>TRBJ1-1|few|TRBV7-9|NA
CASSFGAMDTEAFF
TGTGCCAGCAGCTTTGGCGCTATGGACACTGAAGCTTTCTTT
>TRBJ1-2|many|TRBV2|NA
CASSESTPQDGYTF
TGTGCCAGCAGTGAGAGCACACCGCAGGATGGCTACACCTTC
>TRBJ2-3|many|TRBV20-1|TRBD2
CSAESGTSSTDTQYF
TGCAGTGCTGAGAGTGGGACTAGCAGCACAGATACGCAGTATTTT
>TRBJ1-5|many|TRBV7-2|TRBD1
CASSRGQGIWSGQPQHF
TGTGCCAGCAGCAGGGGACAGGGTATTTGGTCTGGTCAGCCCCAGCATTTT
>TRBJ2-1|few|TRBV5-1|NA
CASSLIFSGSPWFF
TGCGCCAGCAGCCTAATATTCTCCGGGTCCCCTTGGTTCTTC
>TRBJ2-6|few|TRBV28|NA
CASSPWRYPSSGANVLTF
TGTGCCAGCAGTCCCTGGAGGTATCCGAGCTCTGGGGCCAACGTCCTGACTTTC
>TRBJ1-1|NA|TRBV27|NA
CASSLSFQLNTEAFF
TGTGCCAGCAGTTTATCGTTCCAATTGAACACTGAAGCTTTCTTT
>TRBJ1-5|many|TRBV7-9|NA
CASSLDLTQPQHF
TGTGCCAGCAGCTTAGACCTTACTCAGCCCCAGCATTTT
>TRBJ2-3|many|TRBV20-1|NA
CSASFRSGSTDTQYF
TGCAGTGCTAGCTTCCGTAGCGGTAGCACAGATACGCAGTATTTT
>TRBJ2-2|NA|TRBV5-6|TRBD1
CASSQLDRTPNGELFF
TGTGCCAGCAGCCAACTGGACAGGACCCCTAACGGGGAGCTGTTTTTT
>TRBJ2-5|few|TRBV3-1|NA
CASSPRTIGFQETQYF
TGTGCCAGCAGCCCGAGGACTATTGGGTTCCAAGAGACCCAGTACTTC
>TRBJ1-1|NA|TRBV14|NA
CASSQDLIGVGMGAFF
TGTGCCAGCAGCCAAGATCTAATCGGGGTTGGCATGGGAGCTTTCTTT
>TRBJ1-1|few|TRBV9|NA
CASSVGTRQDGNTEAFF
TGTGCCAGCAGCGTAGGGACTAGACAGGACGGGAACACTGAAGCTTTCTTT
>TRBJ2-3|few|TRBV14|TRBD2
CASSQGPGTSFTDTQYF
TGTGCCAGCAGCCAAGGCCCCGGGACTAGTTTTACAGATACGCAGTATTTT
>TRBJ1-6|many|TRBV20-1|TRBD1
CSQPDRGHNSPLHF
TGCAGTCAACCAGACAGGGGGCATAATTCACCCCTCCACTTT
>TRBJ2-3|many|TRBV20-1|NA
CSARDSTSRTYTQYF
TGCAGTGCTAGAGATTCGACCTCCAGGACTTATACGCAGTATTTT
>TRBJ1-5|NA|TRBV7-8|NA
CTSSLQGLNNQPQHF
TGTACCAGCAGCTTGCAGGGTTTAAACAATCAGCCCCAGCATTTT
>TRBJ1-1|many|TRBV3-1|NA
CASSPLGRGNTEAFF
TGTGCCAGCAGCCCATTAGGGCGGGGGAACACTGAAGCTTTCTTT
>TRBJ1-2|few|TRBV9|TRBD1
CASSAYGQGGNYGYTF
TGTGCCAGCAGCGCGTACGGACAGGGAGGGAACTATGGCTACACCTTC
>TRBJ2-2|NA|TRBV27|TRBD2
CASSLSGSGYAGELFF
TGTGCCAGCAGTTTATCAGGTAGCGGGTACGCCGGGGAGCTGTTTTTT
>TRBJ2-3|NA|TRBV20-1|TRBD2
CSAREGSGAHTDTQYF
TGCAGTGCTAGAGAAGGTAGCGGGGCACACACAGATACGCAGTATTTT
>TRBJ2-3|many|TRBV3-1|NA
CASSQVQGTQYF
TGTGCCAGCAGCCAAGTACAAGGTACGCAGTATTTT
>TRBJ2-3|many|TRBV20-1|TRBD2
CSASGTSGRATDTQYF
TGCAGTGCTAGCGGGACTAGCGGGAGGGCAACAGATACGCAGTATTTT
>TRBJ2-1|many|TRBV6-2/TRBV6-3|TRBD2
CASSYDSGRNNYNEQFF
TGTGCCAGCAGTTACGATAGCGGGAGAAACAACTACAATGAGCAGTTCTTC
>TRBJ1-1|NA|TRBV20-1|NA
CSAIRDTNTEAFF
TGCAGTGCTATCCGGGACACCAACACTGAAGCTTTCTTT
>TRBJ2-1|NA|TRBV11-2|NA
CASSRPVTGSGMIAESTYNEQFF
TGTGCCAGCAGCCGACCGGTTACCGGGTCCGGTATGATAGCGGAGAGCACCTACAATGAGCAGTTCTTC
>TRBJ2-3|few|TRBV7-2|TRBD2
CASSRGGYTDTQYF
TGTGCCAGCAGCCGGGGGGGGTACACAGATACGCAGTATTTT